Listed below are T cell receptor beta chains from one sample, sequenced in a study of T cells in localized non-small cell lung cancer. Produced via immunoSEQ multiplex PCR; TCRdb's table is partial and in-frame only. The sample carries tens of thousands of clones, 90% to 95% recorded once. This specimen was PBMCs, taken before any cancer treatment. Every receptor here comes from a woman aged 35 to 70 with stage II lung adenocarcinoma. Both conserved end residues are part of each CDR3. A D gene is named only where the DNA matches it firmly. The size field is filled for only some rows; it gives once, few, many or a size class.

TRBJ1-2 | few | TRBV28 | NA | CASSLVARGYTF | TGTGCCAGCAGTTTGGTGGCCAGGGGCTACACCTTC
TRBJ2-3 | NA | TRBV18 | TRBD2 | CASSPLAGDTDTQYF | TGTGCCAGCTCCCCCTTGGCGGGAGACACAGATACGCAGTATTTT
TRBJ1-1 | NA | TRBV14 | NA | CASSRFGLEAFF | TGTGCCAGCAGCCGATTCGGACTTGAAGCTTTCTTT
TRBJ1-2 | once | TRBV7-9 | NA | CASSLLGSTGSDTF | TGTGCCAGCAGCTTATTAGGGTCGACTGGATCGGATACCTTC
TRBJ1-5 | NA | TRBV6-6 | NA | CASSYGGPGPQHF | TGTGCCAGCAGTTACGGGGGGCCTGGGCCCCAGCATTTT
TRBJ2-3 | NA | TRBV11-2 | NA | CASSLDVGNADTQYF | TGTGCCAGCAGCTTAGATGTAGGGAATGCAGATACGCAGTATTTT
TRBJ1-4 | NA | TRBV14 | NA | CASSQYQTEATNEKLFF | TGTGCCAGCAGCCAATACCAGACAGAAGCAACTAATGAAAAACTGTTTTTT
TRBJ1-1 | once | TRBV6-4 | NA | CASSEQWNTEAFF | TGTGCCAGCAGTGAACAATGGAACACTGAAGCTTTCTTT
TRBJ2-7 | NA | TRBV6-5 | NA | CASSPRTAVSYEQYF | TGTGCCAGCAGCCCCCGGACAGCGGTCTCCTACGAGCAGTACTTC
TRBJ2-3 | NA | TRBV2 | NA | CASSSRGVPTDTQYF | TGTGCCAGCAGTTCCAGGGGAGTCCCCACAGATACGCAGTATTTT
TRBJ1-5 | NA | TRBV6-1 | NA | CASMVIGLNQPQHF | TGTGCCAGCATGGTTATCGGCCTCAATCAGCCCCAGCATTTT
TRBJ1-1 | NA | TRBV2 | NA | CASTSRAVRGGNTEAFF | TGTGCCAGCACCTCCCGGGCGGTGAGGGGAGGAAACACTGAAGCTTTCTTT
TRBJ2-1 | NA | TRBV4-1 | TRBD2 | CASSQEESGGLVNEQFF | TGCGCCAGCAGCCAAGAGGAAAGCGGGGGCCTTGTAAATGAGCAGTTCTTC
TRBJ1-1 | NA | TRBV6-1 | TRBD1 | CASTQDRVRTEAFF | TGTGCCAGCACCCAGGACAGGGTGCGGACTGAAGCTTTCTTT
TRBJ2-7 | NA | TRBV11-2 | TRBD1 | CASSSPGQYEQYF | TGTGCCAGCAGCAGCCCGGGACAGTACGAGCAGTACTTC
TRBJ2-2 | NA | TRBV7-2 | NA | CASSLASGELFF | TGTGCCAGCAGCCTTGCATCCGGGGAGCTGTTTTTT
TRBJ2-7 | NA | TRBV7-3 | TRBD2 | CASSSGLAGTYEQYF | TGTGCCAGCAGCTCAGGACTAGCGGGCACCTACGAGCAGTACTTC
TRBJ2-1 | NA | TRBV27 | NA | CASSSWGVNEQFF | TGTGCCAGTAGTAGTTGGGGGGTTAATGAGCAGTTCTTC
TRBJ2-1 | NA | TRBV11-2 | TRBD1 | CASSLGTGGNEQFF | TGTGCCAGCAGCTTGGGTACAGGGGGTAATGAGCAGTTCTTC
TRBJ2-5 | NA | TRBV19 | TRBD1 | CASIGTEETQYF | TGTGCCAGTATTGGGACAGAAGAGACCCAGTACTTC
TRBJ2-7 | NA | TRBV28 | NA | CASRGHPLGAYEQYF | TGTGCCAGCCGGGGCCACCCATTGGGTGCCTACGAGCAGTACTTC
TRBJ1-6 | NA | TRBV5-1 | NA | CASSIGDSYNSPLHF | TGCGCCAGCAGTATTGGTGATTCCTATAATTCACCCCTCCACTTT
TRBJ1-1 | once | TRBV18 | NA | CASSQWDLTEDTEAFF | TGTGCCAGCTCACAATGGGACCTAACCGAGGACACTGAAGCTTTCTTT
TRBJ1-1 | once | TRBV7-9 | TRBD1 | CASSGGTGVRTEAFF | TGTGCCAGCAGCGGAGGGACAGGGGTTAGAACTGAAGCTTTCTTT
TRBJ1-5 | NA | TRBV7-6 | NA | CASSLRWNQPQHF | TGTGCCAGCAGCTTAAGGTGGAATCAGCCCCAGCATTTT
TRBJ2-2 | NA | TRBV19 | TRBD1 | CATRTGEDTGELFF | TGTGCCACCCGGACAGGGGAGGACACCGGGGAGCTGTTTTTT
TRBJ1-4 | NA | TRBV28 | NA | CASSSPNGAFREKLFF | TGTGCCAGCAGTTCCCCTAACGGAGCATTCCGAGAAAAACTGTTTTTT
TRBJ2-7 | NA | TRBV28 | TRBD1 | CASSSGQGAEYEQYF | TGTGCCAGCAGTTCCGGACAGGGGGCTGAGTACGAGCAGTACTTC
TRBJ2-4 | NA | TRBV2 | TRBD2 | CASSDTRGFNIQYF | TGTGCCAGCAGTGATACGCGGGGGTTCAACATTCAGTACTTC
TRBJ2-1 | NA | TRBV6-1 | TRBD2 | CASRVAGGSNEQFF | TGTGCCAGCAGGGTAGCGGGCGGCTCCAATGAGCAGTTCTTC
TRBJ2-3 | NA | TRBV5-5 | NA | CASSSGLGDEDTQYF | TGTGCCAGCAGCTCGGGGTTAGGTGATGAAGATACGCAGTATTTT
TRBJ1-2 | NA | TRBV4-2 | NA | CASSQVPGRMVNYGYTF | TGTGCCAGCAGCCAAGTTCCAGGACGGATGGTTAACTATGGCTACACCTTC
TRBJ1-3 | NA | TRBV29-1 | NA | CSVRATGNTIYF | TGCAGCGTTAGGGCGACTGGAAACACCATATATTTT
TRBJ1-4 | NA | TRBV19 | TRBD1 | CASRTRQGGRTNEKLFF | TGTGCCAGTAGGACAAGACAGGGGGGGAGAACTAATGAAAAACTGTTTTTT
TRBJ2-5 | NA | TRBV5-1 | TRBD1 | CASSLAGQALFGETQYF | TGCGCCAGCAGCTTGGCCGGACAGGCGCTTTTCGGAGAGACCCAGTACTTC
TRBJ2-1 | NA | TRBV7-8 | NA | CASSLIDVRMEQFF | TGTGCCAGCAGCTTAATCGATGTCCGGATGGAGCAGTTCTTC